The clone carrying this TCR beta chain was observed a handful of times. Antigen: not known. Germline V gene lookup returns CDR1 SGDLS and CDR2 YYNGEE. The length of the CDR3 is 15 residues. V gave up 0 bases and J gave up 6 bases, with 12 bases separating them. Sequencing used immunoSEQ multiplex PCR; TCRdb keeps in-frame clones, though not all of them. The sample holds about 88,000 clones, 75% to 90% seen once. The data are from a study of OX40 agonist ivuxolimab in advanced cancers. Study-wide background: Patients were under 90% male with ages roughly 20 to 85, mean about 60.

Study findings and constraints: On average, a greater number of expanded clones characterised CD8+ T cells relative to CD4+.

The receptor was isolated from an adult with an advanced solid tumor such as melanoma, head and neck, liver or kidney cancer. The rearrangement joins TRBV9 to TRBJ2-2; D is uncertain. This specimen consisted of CD4+ or CD8+ T cells sorted from blood, obtained in a trial of the OX40 agonist ivuxolimab. The CDR3 loop reads CASSVANPNAGELFF. DNA for the CDR3: TGTGCCAGCAGCGTAGCTAACCCCAACGCCGGGGAGCTGTTTTTT.